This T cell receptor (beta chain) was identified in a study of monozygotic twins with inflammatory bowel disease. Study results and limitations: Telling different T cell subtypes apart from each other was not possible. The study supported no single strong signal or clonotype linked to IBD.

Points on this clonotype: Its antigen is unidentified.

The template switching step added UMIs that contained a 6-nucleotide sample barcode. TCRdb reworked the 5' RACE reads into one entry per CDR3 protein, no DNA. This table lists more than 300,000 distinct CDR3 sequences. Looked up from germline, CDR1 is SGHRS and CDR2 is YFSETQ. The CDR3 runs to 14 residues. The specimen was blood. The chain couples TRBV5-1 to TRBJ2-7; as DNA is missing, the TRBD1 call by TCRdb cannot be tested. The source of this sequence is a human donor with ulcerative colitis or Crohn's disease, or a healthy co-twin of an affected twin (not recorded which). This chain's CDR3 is CASSSRDASYEQYF.